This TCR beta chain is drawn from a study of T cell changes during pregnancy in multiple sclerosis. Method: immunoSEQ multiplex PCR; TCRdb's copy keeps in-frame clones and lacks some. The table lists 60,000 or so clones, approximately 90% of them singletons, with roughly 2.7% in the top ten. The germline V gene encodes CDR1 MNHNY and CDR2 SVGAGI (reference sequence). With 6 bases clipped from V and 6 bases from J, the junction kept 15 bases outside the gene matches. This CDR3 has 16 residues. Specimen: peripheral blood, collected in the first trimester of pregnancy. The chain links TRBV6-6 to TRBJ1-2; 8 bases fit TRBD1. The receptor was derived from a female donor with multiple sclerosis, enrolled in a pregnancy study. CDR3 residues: CASSFHRDRLINGYTF. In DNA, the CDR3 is TGTGCCAGCAGCTTTCACCGGGACAGGCTTATAAATGGCTACACCTTC.